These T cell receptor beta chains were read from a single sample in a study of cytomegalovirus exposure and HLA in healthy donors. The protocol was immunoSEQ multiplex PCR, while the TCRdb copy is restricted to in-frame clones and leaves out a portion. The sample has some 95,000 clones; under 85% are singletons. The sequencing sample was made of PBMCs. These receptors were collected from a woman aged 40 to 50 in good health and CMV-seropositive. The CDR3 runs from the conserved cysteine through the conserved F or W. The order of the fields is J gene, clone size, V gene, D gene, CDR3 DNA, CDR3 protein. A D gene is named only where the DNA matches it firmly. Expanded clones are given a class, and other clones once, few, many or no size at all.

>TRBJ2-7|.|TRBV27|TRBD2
TGTGCCAGCAGCTGGGTGGGGGCGGGAGGCTACGAGCAGTACTTC
CASSWVGAGGYEQYF
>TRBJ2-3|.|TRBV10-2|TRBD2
TGCGCCAGCAGTGAGCGAGGACTAGCGGGGATCACAGATACGCAGTATTTT
CASSERGLAGITDTQYF
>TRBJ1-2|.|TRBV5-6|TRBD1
TGTGCCAGCAGCCTCCGGGACAGGGATTATCATGGCTACACCTTC
CASSLRDRDYHGYTF
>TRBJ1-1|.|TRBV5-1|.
TGCGCCAGCAGCTTACAGGGACGGGGAGAAGGGGAAGCTTTCTTT
CASSLQGRGEGEAFF
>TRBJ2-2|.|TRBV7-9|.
TGTGCCAGCAGCTTAGGTGTTGGCGGGGCGGCGACCGGGGAGCTGTTTTTT
CASSLGVGGAATGELFF
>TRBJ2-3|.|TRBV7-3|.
TGTGCCAGCAGCTTAGGGGCGAATACTCTCACAGATACGCAGTATTTT
CASSLGANTLTDTQYF
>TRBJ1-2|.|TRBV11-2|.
TGTGCCAGCAGCTTAGATGACAGTCCCCAAGGGGGCTACACCTTC
CASSLDDSPQGGYTF
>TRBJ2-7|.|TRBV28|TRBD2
TGTGCCAGCAGTCCCTATAGCGGGAGGGGCCGTTTCGCCGAGCAGTACTTC
CASSPYSGRGRFAEQYF
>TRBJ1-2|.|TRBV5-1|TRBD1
TGCGCCAGCAGCCGGGGACAGGAGGGCTATGGCTACACCTTC
CASSRGQEGYGYTF
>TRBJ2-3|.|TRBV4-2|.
TGTGCCAGCAGCCAAGATTTGGACGGGATCACGTATTTT
CASSQDLDGITYF
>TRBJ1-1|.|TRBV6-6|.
TGTGCCAGCAGTTACAATGGGGGGGCGAACACTGAAGCTTTCTTT
CASSYNGGANTEAFF
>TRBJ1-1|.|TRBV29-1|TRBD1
TGCAGCGTTTCCGGGACAGGGCTGGGCACTGAAGCTTTCTTT
CSVSGTGLGTEAFF
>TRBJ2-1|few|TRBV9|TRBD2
TGTGCCAGCAGCGTAATAGGACTAGCGGGGTACAATGAGCAGTTCTTC
CASSVIGLAGYNEQFF
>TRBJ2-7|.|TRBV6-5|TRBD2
TGTGCCAGCGGCGTTGGGGGGGCCTACGAGCAGTACTTC
CASGVGGAYEQYF
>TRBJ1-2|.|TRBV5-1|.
TGCGCCAGCAGTCAAGGACAAAGCGAATACTACACCTTC
CASSQGQSEYYTF
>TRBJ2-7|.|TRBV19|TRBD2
TGTGCCAGTAGTATCTTTTTTAGCGGGAGCAGCTCCTACGAGCAGTACTTC
CASSIFFSGSSSYEQYF
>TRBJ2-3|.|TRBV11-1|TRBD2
TGTGCCAGCAGCTTAGGGACTAGCATCCATACGCAGTATTTT
CASSLGTSIHTQYF
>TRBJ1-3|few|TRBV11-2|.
TGTGCCAGCAGTCGAACAGGGACTGGAAACACCATATATTTT
CASSRTGTGNTIYF
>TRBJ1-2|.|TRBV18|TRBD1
TGTGCCAGCTCATCGGACAGGGATCGAGGCTACACCTTC
CASSSDRDRGYTF
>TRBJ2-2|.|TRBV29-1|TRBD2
TGCAGCGCTGAATGGGGCGGGAGTGGGGAGCTGTTTTTT
CSAEWGGSGELFF
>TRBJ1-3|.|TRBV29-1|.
TGCAGCGTTGGCCAGGGAGGAACCAACACCATATATTTT
CSVGQGGTNTIYF
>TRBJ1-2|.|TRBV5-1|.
TGCGCCAGCAGCTGGGACCAAGGGGGGGTTGGCTACACCTTC
CASSWDQGGVGYTF
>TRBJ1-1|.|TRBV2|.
TGTGCCAGAACGGGGGAGGCTGAAGCTTTCTTT
CARTGEAEAFF
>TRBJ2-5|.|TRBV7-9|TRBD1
TGTGCCAGCAGCTCCCCCCTCGGGACAGAAGAGACCCAGTACTTC
CASSSPLGTEETQYF
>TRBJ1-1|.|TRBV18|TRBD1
TGTGCCAGCTCACCCGGGACAGGGGCTCACACTGAAGCTTTCTTT
CASSPGTGAHTEAFF